This T cell receptor beta chain was observed in a study of T cell responses to AZD1222 COVID-19 vaccine. Study background: Whether given at about 4 or about 12 weeks, second doses were pooled.

Whole-study results and caveats: CD4 TCRs covered the whole spike, strongest at regions 160-218 and 743-854. Donors, mostly white British, included more females; clonal diversity was possibly underestimated. Nearly half of the spike-specific TCRs reportedly recognize variant regions that carry no mutations.

TCRdb's copy holds only in-frame clones and misses some; the assay was immunoSEQ multiplex PCR. This sample has 100,000 to 150,000 clones, with roughly nine tenths found just once. As for this clone: Its antigen is unknown.

Germline V gene lookup returns CDR1 SQVTM and CDR2 ANQGSEA. V lost 2 bases and J lost 1; bases outside the gene matches: 4. The CDR3 is made up of 14 amino acids. Here the sequenced sample was peripheral blood, taken on day 0 of AZD1222 vaccination. The V gene is TRBV29-1, the J gene TRBJ1-1; 7 bases align to TRBD1. The sequence was collected from an adult in good health. The DNA for the CDR3 is TGCAGCGTTGAATTGGCAGGGGGGAACACTGAAGCTTTCTTT. The encoded protein is CSVELAGGNTEAFF.